The clone carrying this TCR beta chain was seen ten or more times. Its antigen is not identified. This sample stems from a study of T cells in Graves' hyperthyroidism and ophthalmopathy. V dropped 3 bases and J dropped 5 bases, with 6 bases sitting between them. The germline CDR1 and CDR2 sequences are MGHDK and SYGVNS. The CDR3 runs to 12 residues. Newly diagnosed hyperthyroidism, duration under 2 months, in patients aged 18 to 65. It was uncontrolled infection, other autoimmune disease, pregnancy or lactation that excluded patients. It was RNA transcripts that yielded the amplified TCR beta CDR3 regions. In the first-round RT-PCR of the TCR CDR3, the HTBI primer set was used. TCRdb re-called the multiplex PCR reads with MiXCR, one entry per CDR3 protein. The sample contains about 98,000 distinct CDR3 sequences, around 42% of which appear only once. The study's findings and limits: Model output signaled ophthalmopathy a median roughly 6 months ahead of onset.

This clonotype originated in a young woman with Graves' hyperthyroidism. Sequenced input: peripheral blood or thyroid tissue (not recorded which). The chain carries TRBV25-1 and TRBJ2-3, with D maybe TRBD1 (6 bases). CDR3 region: CASSDRGDTQYF. CDR3 sequence (DNA): TGTGCCAGCAGTGACAGGGGAGATACGCAGTATTTT.